This T cell receptor (beta chain) was sequenced during a study of shared clonotypes between healthy human individuals. Broader study findings: Memory subsets had estimated richness that was generally smaller than that of naive subsets.

The naive CD8 fraction comprised CD45RO-negative cells positively selected for CCR7 and excluded terminally differentiated effector memory CD45RA+ cells. About this clone: Its antigen is as yet unknown.

V lost 0 bases to trimming and J lost 3 bases, with 9 bases between them. This CDR3 has 14 amino acids. Germline values: CDR1 SGHVS, CDR2 FQNEAQ. Once extracted for a subset, genomic DNA was divided evenly among several immunoSEQ plates. Method: immunoSEQ multiplex PCR; TCRdb's copy keeps in-frame clones and lacks some. The repertoire holds about 590,000 clones, with around 95% as singletons. Sequenced input: naive CD8+ T cells sorted from blood. The receptor was derived from a woman aged 25-40 years in good health. The gene calls are TRBV7-8 and TRBJ2-7; TRBD1 might be the D (6 bases). Here the CDR3 reads CASSLAGGVYEQYF. The DNA for the CDR3 is TGTGCCAGCAGCTTAGCAGGGGGAGTCTACGAGCAGTACTTC.